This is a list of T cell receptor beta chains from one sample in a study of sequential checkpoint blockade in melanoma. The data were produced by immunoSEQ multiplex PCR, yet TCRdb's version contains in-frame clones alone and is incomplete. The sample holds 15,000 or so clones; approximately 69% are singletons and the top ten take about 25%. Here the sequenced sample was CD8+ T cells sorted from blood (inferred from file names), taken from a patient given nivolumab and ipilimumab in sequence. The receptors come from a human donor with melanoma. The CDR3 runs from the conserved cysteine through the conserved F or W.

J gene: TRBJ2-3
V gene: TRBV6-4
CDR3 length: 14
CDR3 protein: CASSETGVTDTQYF

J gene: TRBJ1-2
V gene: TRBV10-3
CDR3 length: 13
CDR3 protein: CASSYERVFGYTF

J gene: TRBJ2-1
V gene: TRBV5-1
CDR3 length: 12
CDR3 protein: CASSFGTFEQFF

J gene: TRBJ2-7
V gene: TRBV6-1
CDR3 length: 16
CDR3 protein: CASSDLPGQRPYEQYF

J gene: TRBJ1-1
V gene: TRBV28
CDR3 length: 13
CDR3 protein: CASSLIQGTEAFF

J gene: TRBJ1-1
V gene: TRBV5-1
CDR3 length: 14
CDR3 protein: CASSVMVVGTEAFF

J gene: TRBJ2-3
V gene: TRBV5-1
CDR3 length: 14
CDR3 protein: CASSGTGPTDTQYF

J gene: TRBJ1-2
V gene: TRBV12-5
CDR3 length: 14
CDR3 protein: CASGGDRAGDGYTF

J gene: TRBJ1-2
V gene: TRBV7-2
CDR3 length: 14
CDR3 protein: CASSLSIGNYGYTF

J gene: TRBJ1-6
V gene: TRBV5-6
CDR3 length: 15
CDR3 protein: CASSLEGVYDSPLHF

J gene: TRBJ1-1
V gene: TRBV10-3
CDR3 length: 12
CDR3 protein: CAISAADSRAFF

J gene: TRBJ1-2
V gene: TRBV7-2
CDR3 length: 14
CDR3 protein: CASSVTGIDYGYTF

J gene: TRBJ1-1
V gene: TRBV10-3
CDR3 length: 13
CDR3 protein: CASSDGVETEAFF

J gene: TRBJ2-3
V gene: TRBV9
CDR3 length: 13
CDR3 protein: CASSVAPRDTQYF

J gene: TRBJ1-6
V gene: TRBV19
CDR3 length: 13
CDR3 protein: CASKDRGISPLHF

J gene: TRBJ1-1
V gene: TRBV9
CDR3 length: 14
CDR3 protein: CASSVAGRETEAFF

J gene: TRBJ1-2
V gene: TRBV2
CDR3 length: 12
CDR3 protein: CASSVGDSGYTF

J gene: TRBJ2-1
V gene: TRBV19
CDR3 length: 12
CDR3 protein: CASNQGLNEQFF

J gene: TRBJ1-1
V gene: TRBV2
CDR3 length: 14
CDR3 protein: CASSIGGGLTEAFF

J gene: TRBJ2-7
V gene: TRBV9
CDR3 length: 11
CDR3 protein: CASSVGYEQYF

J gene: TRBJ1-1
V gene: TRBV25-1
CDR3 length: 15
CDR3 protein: CASSAPSVMNTEAFF

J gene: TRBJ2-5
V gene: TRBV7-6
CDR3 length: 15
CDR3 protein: CASSLGQAKQETQYF

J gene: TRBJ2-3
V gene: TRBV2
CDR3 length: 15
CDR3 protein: CASSDVGGSTDTQYF

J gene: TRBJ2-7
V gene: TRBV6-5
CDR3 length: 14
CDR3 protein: CASSHRGLEYEQYF

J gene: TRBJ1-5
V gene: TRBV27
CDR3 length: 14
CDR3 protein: CASSPGTGHQPQHF

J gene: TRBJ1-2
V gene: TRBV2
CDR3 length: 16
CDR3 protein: CASSEGPAGGIDGYTF

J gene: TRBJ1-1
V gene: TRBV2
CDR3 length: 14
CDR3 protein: CASRRTTGRTEAFF

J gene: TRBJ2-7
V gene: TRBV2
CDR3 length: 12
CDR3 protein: CASMLAGREQYF

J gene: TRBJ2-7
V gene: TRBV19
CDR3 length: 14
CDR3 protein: CASGLAGGPGEQYF

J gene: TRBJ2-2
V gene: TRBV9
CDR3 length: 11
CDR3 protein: CASSVSGELFF

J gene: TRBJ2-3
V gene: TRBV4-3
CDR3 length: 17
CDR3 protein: CASSQATLAGGADTQYF

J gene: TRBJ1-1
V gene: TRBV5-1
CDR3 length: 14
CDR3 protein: CASSLRRSNTEAFF

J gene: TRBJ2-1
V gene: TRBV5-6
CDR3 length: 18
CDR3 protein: CASSTSIPAGYSYNEQFF

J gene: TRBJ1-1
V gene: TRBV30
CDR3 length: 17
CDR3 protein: CAWSYGRGIRHSNEAFF

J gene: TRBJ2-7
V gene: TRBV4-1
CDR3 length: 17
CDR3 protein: CASSRSGDRVSSYEQYF

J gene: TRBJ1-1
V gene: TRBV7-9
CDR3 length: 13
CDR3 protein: CASSPRQGAEAFF

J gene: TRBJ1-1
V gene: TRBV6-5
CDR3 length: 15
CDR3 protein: CASSYSQTGGSEAFF

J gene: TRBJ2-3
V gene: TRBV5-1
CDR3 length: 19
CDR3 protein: CASSLKSTYRVLNTDTQYF

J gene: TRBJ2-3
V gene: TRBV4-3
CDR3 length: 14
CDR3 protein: CASSPGVSTDTQYF

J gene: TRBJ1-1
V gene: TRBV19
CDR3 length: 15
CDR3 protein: CASRTPREMNTEAFF

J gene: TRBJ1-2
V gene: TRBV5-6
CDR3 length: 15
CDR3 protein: CASSVSWTGWGGYTF

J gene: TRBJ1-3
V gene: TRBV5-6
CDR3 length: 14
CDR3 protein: CASSLAQERNTIYF

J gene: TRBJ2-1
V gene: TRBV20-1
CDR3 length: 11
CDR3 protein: CSARSPDEQFF

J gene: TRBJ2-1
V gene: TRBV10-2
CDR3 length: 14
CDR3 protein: CASSDPGSYNEQFF

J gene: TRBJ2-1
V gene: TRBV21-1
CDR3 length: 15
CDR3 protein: CASSKSVRGTGEQFF

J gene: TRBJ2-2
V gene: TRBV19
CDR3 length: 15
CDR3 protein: CASNPGQGAQGELFF

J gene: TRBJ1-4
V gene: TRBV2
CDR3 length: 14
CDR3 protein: CASSESPGSEKLFF

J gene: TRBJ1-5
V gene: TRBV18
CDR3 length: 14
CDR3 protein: CASSPRQGRQPQHF

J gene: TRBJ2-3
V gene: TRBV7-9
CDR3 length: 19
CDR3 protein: CASSPLVGGRGLGTDTQYF

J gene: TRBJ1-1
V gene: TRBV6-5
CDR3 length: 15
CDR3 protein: CASSYSPTANTEAFF

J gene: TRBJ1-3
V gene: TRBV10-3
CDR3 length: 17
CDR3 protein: CAISLRDTKSSGNTIYF

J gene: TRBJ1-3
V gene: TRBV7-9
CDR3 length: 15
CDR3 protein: CASSPQGAAGNTIYF

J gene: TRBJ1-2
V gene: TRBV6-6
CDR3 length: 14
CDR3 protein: CASSYSAGQNGYTF

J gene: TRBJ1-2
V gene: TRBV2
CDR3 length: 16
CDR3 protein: CASSESVRDRRYGYTF

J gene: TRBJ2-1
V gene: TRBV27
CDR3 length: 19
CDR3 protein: CASSPRAPSVSGGYNEQFF

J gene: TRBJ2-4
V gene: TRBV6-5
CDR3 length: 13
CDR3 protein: CASPDRMKNIQYF

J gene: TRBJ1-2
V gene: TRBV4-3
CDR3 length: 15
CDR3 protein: CASSLERRENYGYTF

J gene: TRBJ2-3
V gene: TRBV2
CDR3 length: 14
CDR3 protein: CASRAQGAGDTQYF

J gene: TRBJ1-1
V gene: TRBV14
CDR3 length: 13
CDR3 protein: CASSPRGGTEAFF